This T cell receptor (beta chain) stems from a study of shared clonotypes between healthy human individuals. Study outcomes and limitations: Represented genetic and exposure-history diversity was restricted by having few donors.

Concerning this clone itself: The antigen is unknown.

The trim removed 3 bases at V and 4 bases at J, leaving 8 bases unmatched. The CDR3 runs 18 residues. Germline V lookup: CDR1 MNHEY, CDR2 SMNVEV (reference sequence). Assay: immunoSEQ multiplex PCR; the TCRdb copy retains only in-frame clones and omits some. This table has over a million clones, less than 99% appearing once. Material for sequencing was naive CD4+ T cells sorted from blood. Documented subset: CD45RA+ positively selected. The receptor comes from a man in his thirties or forties in good health. The chain links TRBV27 to TRBJ2-1; TRBD2 aligns across 14 bases. The DNA of the CDR3 is TGTGCCAGCAGTTTTTTGGGGGGACTAGCGGGAGCTTACAATGAGCAGTTCTTC. Translation gives CASSFLGGLAGAYNEQFF.